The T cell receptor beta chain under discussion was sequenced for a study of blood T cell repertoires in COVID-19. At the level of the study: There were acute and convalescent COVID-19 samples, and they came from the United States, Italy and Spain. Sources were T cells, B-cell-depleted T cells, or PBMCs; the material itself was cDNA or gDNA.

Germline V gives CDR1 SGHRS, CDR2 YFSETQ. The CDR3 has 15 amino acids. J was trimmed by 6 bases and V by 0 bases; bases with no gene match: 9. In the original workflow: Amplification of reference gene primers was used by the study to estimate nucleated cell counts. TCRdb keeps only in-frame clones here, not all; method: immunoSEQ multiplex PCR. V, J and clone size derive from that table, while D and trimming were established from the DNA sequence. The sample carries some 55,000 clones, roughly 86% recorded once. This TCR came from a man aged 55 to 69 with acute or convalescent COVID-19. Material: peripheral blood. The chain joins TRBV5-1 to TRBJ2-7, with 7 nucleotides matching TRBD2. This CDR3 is CASSLAGLGGVEQYF. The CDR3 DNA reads TGCGCCAGCAGCTTGGCAGGCTTGGGAGGGGTCGAGCAGTACTTC.